This T cell receptor beta chain appears in the sequencing data of a study of T cell responses to AZD1222 COVID-19 vaccine. Study-level background: Second-dose timings of about 4 or about 12 weeks were pooled. Notes on the study in general: An increase in Spike-specific TCR breadth and depth was observed after two AZD1222 doses. The sample set comprised mostly white British donors with more females, and clonal diversity was possibly underestimated. Vaccine-associated CD4 TCRs spanned spike, dominant at 160-218 and 743-854.

Profiled with immunoSEQ multiplex PCR; TCRdb holds only in-frame clones, not every one. The sample holds 100,000 to 150,000 clones, 90% seen once. The CDR3 is made up of 15 amino acids. CDR1 and CDR2 (germline): GTSNPN, SVGIG (reference sequence). Unmatched junction bases numbered 3, after V lost 5 bases and J lost 3 bases. Comments on this clone: No antigen is known for it.

The sequencing here drew on peripheral blood, taken on day 0 of AZD1222 vaccination. The source is an adult in good health. The chain employs TRBV30 and TRBJ2-2; 13 bases are shared with TRBD2. CDR3 bases: TGTGCCTGGGGACTAGCGGGGGCCTACACCGGGGAGCTGTTTTTT. Its protein product is CAWGLAGAYTGELFF.